Reported below is one T cell receptor (beta chain). Its antigen is still unknown. The V end lost 0 bases, the J end lost 1 base, and 7 bases lay between the germline ends. Germline assignment: CDR1 SGHVS and CDR2 FNYEAQ. This CDR3 has 14 residues. The time point is: after dendritic cell vaccination, including at tumor progression/relapse. PBMC were collected before vaccination, two weeks after the third vaccination, and at progression. Profiling relied on immunoSEQ multiplex PCR, and the TCRdb table lists in-frame clones only, not all of them. This sample has tens of thousands of clones, with around 90% found just once. The data were obtained in a study of glioma-infiltrating T cells after dendritic cell vaccination. Points from the study as a whole: Higher TCR clonality did not directly relate to longer survival. Higher pretreatment TIL content predicted longer progression-free time and survival.

This sample comprised blood, obtained after dendritic cell vaccination. The sequence was obtained from a human donor with glioblastoma. The chain uses TRBV7-6 and TRBJ2-7, with D tentatively TRBD1 (5 bases). The CDR3 region has the DNA TGTGCCAGCAGCTTAGCACAGGCTTCCTACGAGCAGTACTTC. Translating it yields CASSLAQASYEQYF.